The 2 T cell receptor beta chains listed next were all sequenced from one sample in a study of T cell responses to AZD1222 COVID-19 vaccine. Produced via immunoSEQ multiplex PCR; TCRdb's table is partial and in-frame only. The sample has around 110,000 clones; about nine tenths are singletons. Sequenced here: peripheral blood, sampled on day 0 of AZD1222 vaccination. These receptors were taken from an adult in good health.

The V and J genes are TRBV9 and TRBJ2-2; D is unclear. Trimming removed 1 base at V and 5 bases at J, with 9 bases between. CDR1 is SGDLS and CDR2 is YYNGEE in the germline V gene. This CDR3 is 14 amino acids long. DNA for the CDR3: TGTGCCAGCAGCGTAAGGAACAAAACCGGGGAGCTGTTTTTT. This gives the protein CASSVRNKTGELFF.

The CDR3 region is CASSGTGSTEAFF. The CDR3 bases are TGTGCCAGTAGTGGGACAGGGAGTACTGAAGCTTTCTTT. The chain links TRBV19 to TRBJ1-1; TRBD1 aligns across 9 bases. CDR1 and CDR2 from the germline V gene are LNHDA and SQIVND (reference sequence). The CDR3 consists of 13 residues. J gave up 5 bases and V 5 bases, and 3 bases lay outside the gene matches. Drawing the rest from reference TRBV19 and TRBJ1-1, the complete variable domain is DGGITQSPKYLFRKEGQNVTLSCEQNLNHDAMYWYRQDPGQGLRLIYYSQIVNDFQKGDIAEGYSVSREKKESFPLTVTSAQKNPTAFYLCASSGTGSTEAFFGQGTRLTVV.